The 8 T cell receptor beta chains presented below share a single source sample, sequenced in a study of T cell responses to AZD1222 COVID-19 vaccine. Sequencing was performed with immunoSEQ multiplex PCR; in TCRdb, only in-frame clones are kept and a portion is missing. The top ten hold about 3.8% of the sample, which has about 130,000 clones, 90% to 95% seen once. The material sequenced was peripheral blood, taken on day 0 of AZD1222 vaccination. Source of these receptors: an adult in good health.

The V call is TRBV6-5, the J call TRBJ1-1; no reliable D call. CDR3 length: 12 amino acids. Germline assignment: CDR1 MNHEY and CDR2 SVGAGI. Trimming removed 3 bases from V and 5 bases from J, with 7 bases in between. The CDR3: CASSYWGTEAFF. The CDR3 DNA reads TGTGCCAGCAGTTATTGGGGTACTGAAGCTTTCTTT.

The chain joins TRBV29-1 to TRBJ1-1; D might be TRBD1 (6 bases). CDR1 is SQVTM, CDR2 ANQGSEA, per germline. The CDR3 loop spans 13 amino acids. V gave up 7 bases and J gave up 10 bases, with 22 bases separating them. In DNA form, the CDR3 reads TGCAGCGCCCAAACAGGGAAGGGAGCTGGAGCTTTCTTT. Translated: CSAQTGKGAGAFF.

Written as DNA, the CDR3 is TGCGCCAGCAGCCACAGTGGAGCCGGGGTCACTGAAGCTTTCTTT. The encoded protein is CASSHSGAGVTEAFF. This sequence joins TRBV5-1 and TRBJ1-1; no clear D. The CDR3 is 15 residues long. Trimming took off 4 bases at V and 4 bases at J, with 17 bases between the two ends. Germline V gene data show CDR1 as SGHRS and CDR2 as YFSETQ.

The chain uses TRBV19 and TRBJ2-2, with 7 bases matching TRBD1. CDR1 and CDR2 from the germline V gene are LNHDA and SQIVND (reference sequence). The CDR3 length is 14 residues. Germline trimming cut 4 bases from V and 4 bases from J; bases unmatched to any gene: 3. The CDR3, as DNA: TGTGCCAGTAGTAGGACAGGCCTCACCGGGGAGCTGTTTTTT. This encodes CASSRTGLTGELFF. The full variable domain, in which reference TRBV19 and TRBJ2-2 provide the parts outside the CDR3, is DGGITQSPKYLFRKEGQNVTLSCEQNLNHDAMYWYRQDPGQGLRLIYYSQIVNDFQKGDIAEGYSVSREKKESFPLTVTSAQKNPTAFYLCASSRTGLTGELFFGEGSRLTVL.

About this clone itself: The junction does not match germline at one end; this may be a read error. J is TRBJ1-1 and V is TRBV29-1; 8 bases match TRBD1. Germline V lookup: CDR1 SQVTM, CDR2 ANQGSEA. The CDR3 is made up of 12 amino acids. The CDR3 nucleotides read TGCAGCACCAGGACAGGGAACGCTGAAGCTTTCTTT. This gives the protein CSTRTGNAEAFF. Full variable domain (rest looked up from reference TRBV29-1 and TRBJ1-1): SAVISQKPSRDICQRGTSLTIQCQVDSQVTMMFWYRQQPGQSLTLIATANQGSEATYESGFVIDKFPISRPNLTFSTLTVSNMSPEDSSIYLCSTRTGNAEAFFGQGTRLTVV.

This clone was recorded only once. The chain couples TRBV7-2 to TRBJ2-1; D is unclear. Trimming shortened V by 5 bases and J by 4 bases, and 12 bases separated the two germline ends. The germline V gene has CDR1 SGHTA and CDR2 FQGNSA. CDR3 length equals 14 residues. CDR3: CASSHALGYNEQFF. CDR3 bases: TGTGCCAGCAGCCACGCTCTAGGGTACAATGAGCAGTTCTTC.

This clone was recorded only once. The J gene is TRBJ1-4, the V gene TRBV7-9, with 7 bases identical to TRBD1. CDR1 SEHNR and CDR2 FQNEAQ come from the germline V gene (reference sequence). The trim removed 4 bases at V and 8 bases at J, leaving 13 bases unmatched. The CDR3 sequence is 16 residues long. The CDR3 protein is CASSSSDRPRGEKLFF. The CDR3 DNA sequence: TGTGCCAGCAGCTCATCGGACAGGCCTAGAGGGGAAAAACTGTTTTTT.

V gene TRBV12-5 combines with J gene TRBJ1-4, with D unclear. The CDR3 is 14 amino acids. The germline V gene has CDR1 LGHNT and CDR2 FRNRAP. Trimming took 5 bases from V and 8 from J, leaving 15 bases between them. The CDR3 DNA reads TGTGCTAGTGGTATGAGGCGGCCGCGGGAAAAACTGTTTTTT. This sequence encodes CASGMRRPREKLFF. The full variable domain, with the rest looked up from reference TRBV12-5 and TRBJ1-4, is DARVTQTPRHKVTEMGQEVTMRCQPILGHNTVFWYRQTMMQGLELLAYFRNRAPLDDSGMPKDRFSAEMPDATLATLKIQPSEPRDSAVYFCASGMRRPREKLFFGSGTQLSVL.